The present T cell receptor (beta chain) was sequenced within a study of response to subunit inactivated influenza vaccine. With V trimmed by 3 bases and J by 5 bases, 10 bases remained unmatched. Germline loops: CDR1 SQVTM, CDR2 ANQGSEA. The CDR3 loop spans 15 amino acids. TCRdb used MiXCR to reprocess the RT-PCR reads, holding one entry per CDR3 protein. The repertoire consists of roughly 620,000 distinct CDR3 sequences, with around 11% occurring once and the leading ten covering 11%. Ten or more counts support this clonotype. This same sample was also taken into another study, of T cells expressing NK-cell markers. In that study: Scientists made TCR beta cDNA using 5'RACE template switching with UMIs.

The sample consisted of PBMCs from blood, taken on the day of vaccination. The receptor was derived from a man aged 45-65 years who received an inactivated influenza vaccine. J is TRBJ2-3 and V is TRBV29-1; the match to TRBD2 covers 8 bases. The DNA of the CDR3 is TGCAGCGTTGAGGGACTAGTAGGGATCCGAGATACGCAGTATTTT. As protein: CSVEGLVGIRDTQYF.